This section outlines one T cell receptor (beta chain) sequence together with its context. Antigen: not known. The CDR3 length is 15 residues. The V gene end was trimmed by 10 bases and the J gene end by 4 bases; junction bases not matched to a gene: 9. Germline V gene lookup returns CDR1 SNHLY and CDR2 FYNNEI. The data were taken from a study of cytotoxic CD8 clonotypes in ibrutinib-treated CLL. Study results and caveats: T-cell clonality at baseline went above that of age-matched healthy donors and rose and fell with circulating CD8+ T-cell counts.

Target depth was 1 in 200,000 to 1 in 1 million T cells, about 10x per clonotype. TCRdb's table, derived via immunoSEQ multiplex PCR, lists solely in-frame clones and lacks some. This sample has about 39,000 clones, with about 70% found just once. The chain employs TRBV2 and TRBJ2-2; TRBD2 matches at 10 bases. The sequence derives from a human donor with chronic lymphocytic leukemia. Sequencing used PBMCs, obtained at disease progression, from a patient treated with ibrutinib. The CDR3 loop reads CANYSGRRVTGELFF. Written as DNA, the CDR3 is TGTGCCAACTATAGCGGGAGGAGGGTCACCGGGGAGCTGTTTTTT. The whole variable domain, filled in from reference TRBV2 and TRBJ2-2, reads EPEVTQTPSHQVTQMGQEVILRCVPISNHLYFYWYRQILGQKVEFLVSFYNNEISEKSEIFDDQFSVERPDGSNFTLKIRSTKLEDSAMYFCANYSGRRVTGELFFGEGSRLTVL.